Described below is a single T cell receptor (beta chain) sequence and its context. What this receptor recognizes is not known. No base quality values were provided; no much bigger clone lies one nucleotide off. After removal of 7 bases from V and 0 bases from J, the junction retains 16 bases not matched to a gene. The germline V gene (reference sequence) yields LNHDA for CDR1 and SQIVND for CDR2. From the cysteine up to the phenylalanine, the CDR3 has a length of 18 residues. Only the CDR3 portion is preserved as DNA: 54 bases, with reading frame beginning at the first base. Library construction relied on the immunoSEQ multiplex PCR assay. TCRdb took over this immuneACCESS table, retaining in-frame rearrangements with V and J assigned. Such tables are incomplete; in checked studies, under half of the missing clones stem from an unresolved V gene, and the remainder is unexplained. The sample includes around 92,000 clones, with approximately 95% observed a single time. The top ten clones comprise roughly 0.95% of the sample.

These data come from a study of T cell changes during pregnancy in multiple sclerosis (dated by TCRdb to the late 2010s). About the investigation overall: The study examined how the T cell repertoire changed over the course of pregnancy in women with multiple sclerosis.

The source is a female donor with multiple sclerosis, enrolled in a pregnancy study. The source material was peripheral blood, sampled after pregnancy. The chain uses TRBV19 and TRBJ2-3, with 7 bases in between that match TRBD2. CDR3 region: CASTPGFTQRDSTDTQYF. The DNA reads TGTGCCAGTACCCCAGGGTTCACCCAGCGGGATAGCACAGATACGCAGTATTTT.